Shown below are 26 T cell receptor beta chains from a single sample sequenced in a study of T-cell memory formation after mild COVID-19 listed by TCRdb under 2021. Library preparation employed 5' RACE. Sequencing was carried out with an Illumina NovaSeq 6000. In-frame beta chains were kept once TCRdb had trimmed the public reads at Q25 with fastp and called clones with MiXCR. Every entry covers one CDR3 protein and lists the most common genes and DNA from its rows. Across this sample there are about 190,000 distinct CDR3 sequences, with about 10% seen only once. In total, the top ten clones hold just over 3% of the sample. Material for sequencing was PBMCs or a T cell subset sorted from them (not recorded which). The source of these receptors is a man aged 18 to 30 who had mild COVID-19 (a few samples of this study predate the infection). The sample titles of this study are shuffled in the database, so cell type and time point are left out; the donor was told from shared clones.

The V gene is TRBV9, the J gene TRBJ2-3; 7 positions match TRBD1. The ends lost 4 bases at V and 1 base at J; junction bases unmatched: 6. The CDR3 loop spans 15 amino acids. Looked up from germline, CDR1 is SGDLS and CDR2 is YYNGEE. CDR3 region: CASSIQGYGTDTQYF. CDR3 nucleotide sequence: TGTGCCAGCAGCATACAGGGGTATGGCACAGATACGCAGTATTTT.

Ten or more counts support this clonotype. This chain links TRBV7-2 with TRBJ2-3, with 8 nucleotides matching TRBD2. With V trimmed by 6 bases and J by 5 bases, 7 bases remained unmatched. The CDR3 consists of 14 residues. Germline V gives CDR1 SGHTA, CDR2 FQGNSA. In DNA form, the CDR3 reads TGTGCCAGCAGTCAGCCGGGAGGGGTAGATACGCAGTATTTT. Translated, it gives CASSQPGGVDTQYF.

The V gene is TRBV12-3 or TRBV12-4, the J gene TRBJ2-7, with 8 bases identical to TRBD2. V lost 6 bases, J lost 6 bases, and 10 bases stayed unmatched. CDR3 length: 14 residues. The CDR3 protein is CASRASGGSGEQYV. CDR3 DNA: TGTGCCAGCAGAGCTTCGGGAGGGTCCGGCGAGCAGTACGTC.

The table lists this clonotype with many counts. The gene calls are TRBV12-3 or TRBV12-4 and TRBJ2-7; perhaps TRBD2 as D (7 bases). Trimming took off 3 bases at V and 0 bases at J, with 12 bases between the two ends. CDR3 length equals 15 residues. The CDR3 here is CASSLGGALSYEQYF. Here the CDR3 DNA reads TGTGCCAGCAGTTTGGGGGGGGCCCTCTCCTACGAGCAGTACTTC.

Many counts were recorded for this clonotype. V is TRBV3-1 and J is TRBJ1-4; D remains unclear. CDR1 and CDR2 (germline): LGHDT, YNNKEL (reference sequence). V shed 0 bases and J shed 8 bases, with 4 bases lying between them. The CDR3 is 12 amino acids. The DNA for the CDR3 is TGTGCCAGCAGCCAAGAAGGGGAAAAACTGTTTTTT. Translating it yields CASSQEGEKLFF. The variable domain in full, completed from reference TRBV3-1 and TRBJ1-4, reads DTAVSQTPKYLVTQMGNDKSIKCEQNLGHDTMYWYKQDSKKFLKIMFSYNNKELIINETVPNRFSPKSPDKAHLNLHINSLELGDSAVYFCASSQEGEKLFFGSGTQLSVL.

This chain links TRBV5-1 with TRBJ2-1; possibly TRBD1 or TRBD2 for D (5 bases each). The CDR3 consists of 18 residues. CDR1 SGHRS and CDR2 YFSETQ come from the germline V gene. The V gene lost 3 bases and the J gene lost 2 bases, with 21 bases spanning the gap. CDR3 residues: CASSWDLGQGGAYNEQFF. The CDR3 DNA follows: TGCGCCAGCAGCTGGGACCTAGGGCAGGGTGGTGCCTACAATGAGCAGTTCTTC.

The V and J genes are TRBV7-2 and TRBJ2-1; D tentatively fits TRBD1 or TRBD2 (5 bases each). The V and J ends lost 6 bases and 7 bases respectively, with 13 bases between them. Germline CDR1 reads SGHTA; CDR2 reads FQGNSA. This CDR3 region has 13 residues. The CDR3 spells CASRVGTTNEQFF. The CDR3 DNA reads TGTGCCAGCAGAGTCGGGACGACGAATGAGCAGTTCTTC.

Only a few counts were recorded for this clonotype. V is TRBV12-3 or TRBV12-4 and J is TRBJ1-2; no firm D call. V was clipped by 6 bases and J by 2 bases, with 10 bases between them. This CDR3 is built from 13 residues. For the CDR3, the DNA is TGTGCCAGCAGCCCCGACACGAACTATGGCTACACCTTC. Protein product: CASSPDTNYGYTF.

This clonotype has at least ten counts. This sequence joins TRBV7-6 and TRBJ2-5; possible D gene TRBD2, 7 bases. The CDR3 loop spans 16 amino acids. The V end lost 2 bases, the J end lost 3 bases, and 16 bases lay between the germline ends. Germline CDR1 is SGHVS and CDR2 is FNYEAQ. This CDR3 is CASSLTGGRGKETQYF. The CDR3 coding sequence is TGTGCCAGCAGCTTAACGGGGGGCCGAGGGAAAGAGACCCAGTACTTC.

V usage is TRBV4-3 and J usage is TRBJ2-1; D is undetermined. The CDR3 is 15 residues long. Germline V lookup: CDR1 LGHNA, CDR2 YSLEER. Between the trimmed V and J ends, which lost 1 base and 8 bases, there was a span of 15 bases. The CDR3 region has the DNA TGCGCCAGCAGCCAAGGCTCGGATATCAGAGATGAGCAGTTCTTC. Translating it yields CASSQGSDIRDEQFF.

This clonotype was detected many times. V is TRBV7-2 and J is TRBJ2-1; 12 bases line up with TRBD2. CDR3 length: 18 residues. Trimming removed 0 bases from V and 6 bases from J; junction bases left unmatched: 9. Germline-derived CDR1 and CDR2 are SGHTA and FQGNSA. CDR3 protein: CASSLARASGGAGNEQFF. CDR3 in DNA: TGTGCCAGCAGCTTAGCGCGAGCTAGCGGGGGGGCGGGCAATGAGCAGTTCTTC.

This chain uses TRBV28 with TRBJ2-2; D may match TRBD1 or TRBD2 (6 bases each). V lost 2 bases, J lost 2 bases, and 9 bases lay in between. The germline V gene encodes CDR1 MDHEN and CDR2 SYDVKM. CDR3 length equals 15 residues. CDR3 in amino acids: CASSLGGHNTGELFF. CDR3 coding DNA: TGTGCCAGCAGTTTAGGGGGGCATAACACCGGGGAGCTGTTTTTT.

This clonotype was counted between two and nine times. The genes are TRBV3-1 and TRBJ2-7; weak D call: TRBD1 (6 bases). Trimming shortened V by 0 bases and J by 5 bases, and 17 bases separated the two germline ends. CDR1 is LGHDT and CDR2 is YNNKEL in the germline V gene (reference sequence). The CDR3 is 16 residues long. Here the CDR3 reads CASSQDLTAQGDEQYF. The CDR3 DNA reads TGTGCCAGCAGCCAAGATCTTACGGCACAGGGAGACGAGCAGTACTTC.

The CDR3 loop reads CASSYNRDQPQHF. CDR3 bases: TGTGCCAGCAGTTACAACCGTGATCAGCCCCAGCATTTT. This chain joins TRBV6-6 and TRBJ1-5; D remains ambiguous. This CDR3 spans 13 amino acids. Per germline, CDR1 MNHNY and CDR2 SVGAGI (reference sequence). V lost 2 bases and J 5 bases, leaving 7 bases between the germline ends.

The rearrangement links TRBV6-1 to TRBJ1-2; 12 positions match TRBD1. Trimming took 9 bases from V and 3 from J; bases not matched to a gene: 11. The CDR3 has 16 amino acids. Germline CDR1 and CDR2: MNHNS and SASEGT. CDR3 DNA sequence: TGTGCCAGTATTACCCCGGGACAGGGGGCAGACTATGGCTACACCTTC. It encodes CASITPGQGADYGYTF.

The chain couples TRBV5-1 to TRBJ2-1; D is undetermined. Germline lookup yields CDR1 SGHRS and CDR2 YFSETQ. V lost 0 bases and J 0 bases, leaving 10 bases between the germline ends. The CDR3 extends over 16 amino acids. The CDR3 protein is CASSLVGTSSYNEQFF. The DNA of the CDR3 is TGCGCCAGCAGCTTGGTCGGAACAAGCTCCTACAATGAGCAGTTCTTC.

This clonotype was found a few times. The chain joins TRBV6-5 to TRBJ2-2; tentatively, D is TRBD1 (6 bases). V lost 5 bases and J 2 bases, leaving 9 bases between the germline ends. This CDR3 has 14 amino acids. Per the germline V gene, CDR1 is MNHEY and CDR2 is SVGAGI. In DNA form, the CDR3 reads TGTGCCAGCAGTCGGACAGACAACACCGGGGAGCTGTTTTTT. It is translated as CASSRTDNTGELFF.

This clonotype turned up a few times. The J gene is TRBJ1-5, the V gene TRBV20-1, with D possibly TRBD1 on 5 matching bases. CDR1 and CDR2 from the germline V gene are DFQATT and SNEGSKA (reference sequence). V was trimmed by 6 bases and J by 0 bases, leaving 12 bases between them. This CDR3 region has 14 residues. The CDR3 reads CSAQTAYSNQPQHF. The CDR3 DNA reads TGCAGTGCACAGACAGCATATAGCAATCAGCCCCAGCATTTT.

This clonotype was seen at least ten times. The chain combines TRBV5-1 with TRBJ2-3; D is unresolved. This CDR3 is 12 amino acids long. V was clipped by 0 bases and J by 7 bases, with 6 bases between them. The germline V gene encodes CDR1 SGHRS and CDR2 YFSETQ. CDR3 nucleotide sequence: TGCGCCAGCAGCTTGGACTGGAATACGCAGTATTTT. Its translation is CASSLDWNTQYF.

This clonotype was observed a handful of times. The gene calls are TRBV5-5 and TRBJ1-2; D unresolved. This CDR3 spans 13 amino acids. Trimming removed 5 bases at V and 1 base at J, with 9 bases between. From germline, CDR1 is SGHKS and CDR2 YYEKEE (reference sequence). CDR3 DNA sequence: TGTGCCAGCAGGCTGGGAGATAACTATGGCTACACCTTC. As protein: CASRLGDNYGYTF.

V and J are TRBV20-1 and TRBJ1-2, with TRBD1 matching 9 bases. This CDR3 comprises 14 residues. The V segment lost 6 bases and the J segment 4 bases; nucleotides outside the gene matches: 9. CDR1 and CDR2 (germline): DFQATT, SNEGSKA (reference sequence). The CDR3 DNA reads TGCAGTGCCGGGGGACAGGGCGTTAGCTATGGCTACACCTTC. Translation gives CSAGGQGVSYGYTF.

This sequence joins TRBV3-1 and TRBJ2-3; maybe TRBD2 (6 bases). Germline V CDR1 and CDR2: LGHDT, YNNKEL (reference sequence). CDR3 length: 13 residues. V was shortened by 4 bases and J by 7 bases, with 12 bases between the two germline ends. The DNA of the CDR3 is TGTGCCAGCAGCCCCCAGGAGGGGCATACGCAGTATTTT. This codes for CASSPQEGHTQYF.

V gene TRBV20-1 combines with J gene TRBJ2-3, with 7 bases matching TRBD2. V gave up 0 bases and J gave up 1 base; unmatched junction bases: 4. CDR1 and CDR2 from the germline V gene are DFQATT and SNEGSKA (reference sequence). This CDR3 has 15 residues. The chain's CDR3 is CSAREASGRTDTQYF. The CDR3 bases are TGCAGTGCTAGAGAAGCTAGCGGACGCACAGATACGCAGTATTTT.

J is TRBJ2-2 and V is TRBV20-1, with D perhaps assigned TRBD1 or TRBD2 (5 bases each). In germline, CDR1 is DFQATT, CDR2 SNEGSKA (reference sequence). This CDR3 is 15 amino acids long. Trimming took 1 base from V and 0 from J, leaving 9 bases between them. The CDR3 region is CSARVGGPNTGELFF. The CDR3 region has the DNA TGCAGTGCTAGAGTTGGGGGACCGAACACCGGGGAGCTGTTTTTT.

V gene TRBV7-3 combines with J gene TRBJ2-5; D is tentatively TRBD1 or TRBD2 (5 bases each). Trimming took off 2 bases at V and 2 bases at J, with 9 bases between the two ends. The V gene's germline CDR1 is SGHTA and CDR2 FQGTGA. CDR3 size: 14 residues. CDR3 sequence (DNA): TGTGCCAGCAGCTTAGGGTGGGGGCAAGAGACCCAGTACTTC. Its protein product is CASSLGWGQETQYF.

The genes are TRBV20-1 and TRBJ2-5, with D uncertain. Germline CDR1 DFQATT, CDR2 SNEGSKA (reference sequence). The CDR3 sequence is 10 residues long. Trimming cost V 2 bases and J 2 bases, with 0 bases left between them. The CDR3 nucleotides are TGCAGTGCTAGACAAGAGACCCAGTACTTC. Encoded protein: CSARQETQYF.